Below are 23 T cell receptor beta chains sequenced from a single sample in a study of shared clonotypes between healthy human individuals. Measured with immunoSEQ multiplex PCR; TCRdb has only the in-frame clones, and not every one. The table lists around 2,000,000 clones, approximately 95% of them singletons. The naive CD8 population came from CD45RO-negative cells selected for CCR7, without terminally differentiated effector memory CD45RA+ cells. The material sequenced was naive CD8+ T cells sorted from blood. The origin of the receptors is a man aged 18 to 29 in good health.

This chain uses TRBV27 with TRBJ2-7; 7 bases line up with TRBD1. Trimming took 5 bases from V and 4 from J; bases not matched to a gene: 8. The length of the CDR3 is 14 residues. Germline CDR1 is MNHEY and CDR2 is SMNVEV (reference sequence). CDR3 DNA sequence: TGTGCCAGCAGTCTCAGGGGGATCGGGTACGAGCAGTACTTC. It is translated as CASSLRGIGYEQYF.

This clone was found a few times. The V call is TRBV6-5, the J call TRBJ1-2, with D hard to call. CDR3 length equals 13 residues. Trimming took 8 bases from V and 3 from J, leaving 13 bases between them. The germline gives CDR1 MNHEY, CDR2 SVGAGI. The CDR3 sequence is CASGPRPYYGYTF. In DNA form, the CDR3 reads TGTGCCAGCGGGCCCAGGCCTTACTATGGCTACACCTTC.

The V gene is TRBV9, the J gene TRBJ1-3; TRBD1 might be the D (5 bases). The CDR3 totals 16 residues. V lost 3 bases, J lost 4 bases, and 17 bases lay in between. Germline V gene sequence: CDR1 SGDLS, CDR2 YYNGEE. The CDR3 sequence is CASSAVLTGVGNTIYF. CDR3 sequence (DNA): TGTGCCAGCAGCGCCGTCCTGACGGGGGTAGGAAACACCATATATTTT.

V usage is TRBV7-6 and J usage is TRBJ2-7; no clear D gene. The CDR3 covers 15 residues. Germline V gives CDR1 SGHVS, CDR2 FNYEAQ. The V end was cut by 1 base, the J end by 0 bases, with 10 bases between. The DNA of the CDR3 is TGTGCCAGCAGCTTAGAGCAGGCCACCTCCTACGAGCAGTACTTC. Protein product: CASSLEQATSYEQYF.

Only a few counts were recorded for this clone. The chain combines TRBV9 with TRBJ1-2, with 7 bases that match TRBD1. Germline V lookup: CDR1 SGDLS, CDR2 YYNGEE. The CDR3 runs to 12 residues. The V and J ends lost 7 bases and 6 bases, in that order; junction bases with no gene match: 6. CDR3: CASRTGVDGYTF. CDR3 DNA: TGTGCCAGCCGCACAGGGGTGGATGGCTACACCTTC.

The chain has TRBV9 and TRBJ2-2; 7 bases are a match to TRBD2. CDR3 length: 17 amino acids. Germline values: CDR1 SGDLS, CDR2 YYNGEE. The trim removed 2 bases at V and 0 bases at J, leaving 7 bases unmatched. The CDR3 nucleotides read TGTGCCAGCAGCGTCCCCCAGCTAGCGGCGAACACCGGGGAGCTGTTTTTT. This encodes CASSVPQLAANTGELFF. The full variable domain, in which reference TRBV9 and TRBJ2-2 provide the parts outside the CDR3, is DSGVTQTPKHLITATGQRVTLRCSPRSGDLSVYWYQQSLDQGLQFLIQYYNGEERAKGNILERFSAQQFPDLHSELNLSSLELGDSALYFCASSVPQLAANTGELFFGEGSRLTVL.

This clone was detected only once. This rearrangement joins TRBV27 to TRBJ1-2; D may be TRBD1 (6 bases). Looked up from germline, CDR1 is MNHEY and CDR2 is SMNVEV (reference sequence). CDR3 length equals 13 residues. Trimming shortened V by 4 bases and J by 6 bases, and 12 bases separated the two germline ends. CDR3 protein: CASSYPNRDGYTF. In DNA form, the CDR3 reads TGTGCCAGCAGTTACCCAAACAGGGATGGCTACACCTTC.

The gene calls are TRBV7-8 and TRBJ2-2; 7 bases agree with TRBD2. Germline V lookup: CDR1 SGHVS, CDR2 FQNEAQ. J gave up 4 bases and V 3 bases, and 11 bases lay outside the gene matches. CDR3 length equals 17 residues. CDR3: CASSFALAATPTGELFF. CDR3 nucleotides: TGTGCCAGCAGCTTTGCCCTAGCGGCCACTCCCACCGGGGAGCTGTTTTTT.

This chain joins TRBV10-1 and TRBJ2-4; D ambiguous. V was clipped by 3 bases and J by 10 bases, with 13 bases between them. The CDR3 extends over 13 amino acids. Germline CDR1 reads WNHNN; CDR2 reads SYGVQD (reference sequence). The CDR3 sequence: CASSDPAPCIQYF. The DNA of the CDR3 is TGCGCCAGCAGTGACCCAGCCCCGTGTATTCAGTACTTC.

V usage is TRBV18 and J usage is TRBJ1-1, with 10 bases identical to TRBD1. The CDR3 has 15 residues. With V trimmed by 3 bases and J by 3 bases, 4 bases remained unmatched. Germline V gives CDR1 KGHSH, CDR2 LQKENI. The CDR3 sequence is CASSPYGQGDTEAFF. The CDR3 DNA sequence: TGTGCCAGCTCACCTTATGGACAGGGGGACACTGAAGCTTTCTTT.

J is TRBJ1-2 and V is TRBV29-1; 8 bases align to TRBD1. With 6 bases clipped from V and 5 bases from J, the junction kept 11 bases outside the gene matches. The germline gives CDR1 SQVTM, CDR2 ANQGSEA. The CDR3 sequence is 14 residues long. CDR3 loop: CSVTEQGVSYGYTF. The CDR3 coding sequence is TGCAGCGTCACTGAACAGGGGGTTTCGTATGGCTACACCTTC.

J is TRBJ2-1 and V is TRBV6-5; a possible D gene is TRBD2 (5 bases). Trimming took 4 bases from V and 3 from J, leaving 16 bases between them. Looked up from germline, CDR1 is MNHEY and CDR2 is SVGAGI. The CDR3 covers 16 residues. CDR3 in amino acids: CASSSIRELDYNEQFF. The CDR3 coding sequence is TGTGCCAGCAGTTCAATTCGGGAACTCGACTACAATGAGCAGTTCTTC.

The V and J genes are TRBV19 and TRBJ2-7; a weak D match, TRBD1 (5 bases). Per germline, CDR1 LNHDA and CDR2 SQIVND (reference sequence). Trimming took 3 bases from V and 2 from J, leaving 23 bases between them. The CDR3 has 18 residues. The CDR3 here is CASSMSFQWGSEAYEQYF. CDR3 nucleotide sequence: TGTGCCAGTAGTATGTCATTTCAGTGGGGCAGCGAAGCCTACGAGCAGTACTTC.

This chain connects TRBV14 to TRBJ2-7; D remains ambiguous. CDR3 length: 15 amino acids. V lost 4 bases and J lost 6, with 19 bases in between. Germline V CDR1 and CDR2: SGHDN, FVKESK. The CDR3 DNA follows: TGTGCCAGCAGCCGTTCGACCCCCCGGTCGGGCGAGCAGTACTTC. Residues: CASSRSTPRSGEQYF.

This clone was seen once. The J gene is TRBJ2-1, the V gene TRBV7-8; the D gene could be TRBD1 or TRBD2 (6 bases each). CDR1 is SGHVS and CDR2 is FQNEAQ in the germline V gene. The CDR3 spans 15 residues. Trimming removed 3 bases at V and 2 bases at J, with 11 bases between. CDR3 bases: TGTGCCAGCAGCTTTCAGGGGAGGCCCTACAATGAGCAGTTCTTC. It yields the protein CASSFQGRPYNEQFF.

The chain is built from TRBV5-8 and TRBJ1-2; D might be TRBD1 (6 bases). From germline, CDR1 is SGHTS and CDR2 YDEGEE. Trimming removed 4 bases from V and 6 bases from J, with 19 bases in between. This CDR3 is built from 15 residues. The CDR3 loop is CASSPLQGKVDGYTF. The CDR3 DNA sequence: TGTGCCAGCAGCCCCCTACAGGGAAAGGTCGATGGCTACACCTTC.

The chain joins TRBV4-1 to TRBJ1-1; D remains ambiguous. V was clipped by 5 bases and J by 6 bases, with 19 bases between them. The germline gives CDR1 MGHRA, CDR2 YSYEKL. The CDR3 has 15 amino acids. CDR3: CASSSRAGNYPEAFF. The CDR3 nucleotides are TGCGCCAGCAGCTCCCGAGCGGGAAACTATCCTGAAGCTTTCTTT.

This clone was observed a single time. The chain links TRBV10-3 to TRBJ2-1; TRBD2 matches at 13 bases. Germline CDR1 and CDR2: ENHRY and SYGVKD. With V trimmed by 3 bases and J by 5 bases, 13 bases remained unmatched. This CDR3 is 19 amino acids long. CDR3 in DNA: TGTGCCATCAGTGACCCGGGACTAGCGGGGACGTTAGGGGACAATGAGCAGTTCTTC. It translates to CAISDPGLAGTLGDNEQFF.

The rearrangement joins TRBV6-4 to TRBJ1-5; 7 nucleotides agree with TRBD1. The CDR3 is 14 residues long. V was pared by 6 bases and J by 1 base, with 3 bases of the junction left unmatched. Germline V gene sequence: CDR1 MRHNA, CDR2 SNTAGT. Written as DNA, the CDR3 is TGTGCCAGCAGCGGGACAGAGAGCAATCAGCCCCAGCATTTT. This codes for CASSGTESNQPQHF.

The rearrangement joins TRBV5-8 to TRBJ1-2; D is uncertain. The germline V gene has CDR1 SGHTS and CDR2 YDEGEE. This CDR3 has 15 residues. Between the trimmed V and J ends, which lost 4 bases and 0 bases, there was a span of 13 bases. As DNA, the CDR3 is TGTGCCAGCAGCACCCTTATGGAGTCTAACTATGGCTACACCTTC. The encoded protein is CASSTLMESNYGYTF.

This clone has just one count. This chain connects TRBV7-6 to TRBJ1-6, with D possibly TRBD1 on 5 matching bases. V was shortened by 5 bases and J by 3 bases, with 8 bases between the two germline ends. The CDR3 runs to 14 residues. CDR1 and CDR2 from the germline V gene are SGHVS and FNYEAQ. CDR3 region: CASSKDSYNSPLHF. The CDR3 DNA is TGTGCCAGCAGCAAAGACAGCTATAATTCACCCCTCCACTTT.

This chain joins TRBV12-5 and TRBJ2-7, with unresolved D. Germline V gene data show CDR1 as LGHNT and CDR2 as FRNRAP. The CDR3 is 16 residues long. The germline V and J ends were trimmed by 6 bases and 2 bases, with 20 bases remaining between them. CDR3 bases: TGTGCTAGTGGCGGCGGAGAACACCTTACCACCTACGAGCAGTACTTC. This encodes CASGGGEHLTTYEQYF.

The chain links TRBV28 to TRBJ1-3; TRBD1 aligns across 9 bases. V lost 5 bases and J lost 8; bases outside the gene matches: 10. The germline V gene encodes CDR1 MDHEN and CDR2 SYDVKM. This CDR3 has 15 amino acids. The CDR3 coding sequence is TGTGCCAGCAGTCGCCCCCGGACAGGGGAGGACACCATATATTTT. This translates into CASSRPRTGEDTIYF.